This TCR beta chain originates from a study of blood T cell repertoires in COVID-19. Original analysis: Cell counts per sample came from amplifying reference gene primers. The table came from immunoSEQ multiplex PCR; TCRdb's copy has only in-frame clones and leaves some out. That table furnishes V, J and clone size, whereas the DNA furnished D and trimming. This repertoire shows about 200,000 clones, roughly 77% found once; its top ten account for around 6%. Seattle patient enrollment occurred during active infection, with longitudinal follow-up thereafter. With V trimmed by 10 bases and J by 2 bases, 7 bases remained unmatched. In germline, CDR1 is MNHEY, CDR2 SMNVEV (reference sequence). The CDR3 is 14 residues long.

The TCR comes from a middle-aged woman with COVID-19, enrolled during active disease. The sequenced sample consisted of peripheral blood. The rearrangement joins TRBV27 to TRBJ2-3; 9 bases fit TRBD2. In DNA, the CDR3 is TGTGCCACCAAGCGGGAGGCCCTCACAGATACGCAGTATTTT. Protein: CATKREALTDTQYF.